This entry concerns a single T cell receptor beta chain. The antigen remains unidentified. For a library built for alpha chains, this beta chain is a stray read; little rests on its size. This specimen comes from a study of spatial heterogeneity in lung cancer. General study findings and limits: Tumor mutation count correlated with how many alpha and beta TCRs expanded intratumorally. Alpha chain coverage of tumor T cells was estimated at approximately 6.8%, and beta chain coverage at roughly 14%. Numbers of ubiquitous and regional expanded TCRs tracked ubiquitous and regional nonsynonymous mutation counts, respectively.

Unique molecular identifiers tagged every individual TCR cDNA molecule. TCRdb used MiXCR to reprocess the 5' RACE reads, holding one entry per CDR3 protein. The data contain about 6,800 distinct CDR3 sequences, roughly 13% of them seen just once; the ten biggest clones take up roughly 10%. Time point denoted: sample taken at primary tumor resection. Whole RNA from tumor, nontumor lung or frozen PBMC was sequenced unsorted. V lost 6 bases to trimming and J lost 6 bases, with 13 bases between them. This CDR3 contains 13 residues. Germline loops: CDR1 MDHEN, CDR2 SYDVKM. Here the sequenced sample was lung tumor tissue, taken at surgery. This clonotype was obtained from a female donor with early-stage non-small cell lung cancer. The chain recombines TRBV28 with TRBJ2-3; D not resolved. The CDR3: CASRPVVEDTQYF. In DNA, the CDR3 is TGTGCCAGCAGACCGGTGGTTGAGGATACGCAGTATTTT.